This is a list of T cell receptor beta chains from one sample in a study of human T cells and chemical hapten exposure. TCRdb re-analysed the RACE reads in MiXCR, keeping a single row per CDR3 protein. The table has more than 75,000 distinct CDR3 sequences, 8.6% seen once. The sample was whole blood. All receptors derive from a male donor in good health. Some clones in this sample may be carry-over from other donors' samples. Each CDR3 is given with its conserved first and last residue. Each record gives: D gene, clone size, V gene, J gene, CDR3 protein, CDR3 DNA. The D gene is left open where the match is weak. For some rows the clone size is stated as once, few or many, or as a class when expanded; others skip it.

>NA|NA|TRBV12-3/TRBV12-4|TRBJ2-7
CASSLGRGYEQYF
TGTGCCAGCAGTTTGGGCAGGGGCTACGAGCAGTACTTC
>NA|NA|TRBV6-2/TRBV6-3|TRBJ1-6
CASSYDGAILHF
TGTGCCAGCAGTTACGACGGGGCCATCCTCCACTTT
>TRBD1|NA|TRBV20-1|TRBJ1-4
CSGRCDRAIEKLFF
TGCAGTGGCCGCTGTGACAGGGCTATTGAAAAACTGTTTTTT
>NA|few|TRBV27|TRBJ1-5
CASSISGRTSYQPQHF
TGTGCCAGCAGTATCTCGGGACGGACGTCGTATCAGCCCCAGCATTTT
>NA|NA|TRBV7-2|TRBJ1-1
CASSLGTGRLNTEAFF
TGTGCCAGCAGCTTAGGAACAGGGCGATTGAACACTGAAGCTTTCTTT
>NA|few|TRBV7-3|TRBJ2-6
CASSQISGANVLTF
TGTGCCAGCAGCCAAATCTCTGGGGCCAACGTCCTGACTTTC
>NA|few|TRBV4-3|TRBJ2-3
CASSQEFGTGADTQYF
TGCGCCAGCAGCCAAGAGTTCGGAACCGGGGCAGATACGCAGTATTTT
>TRBD1|few|TRBV5-6|TRBJ1-1
CASSQFVRTGLNTEAFF
TGTGCCAGCAGCCAGTTCGTGCGGACAGGGCTGAACACTGAAGCTTTCTTT
>TRBD2|NA|TRBV7-2|TRBJ2-7
CASSEGLGGEQYF
TGTGCCAGCAGCGAGGGACTAGGGGGCGAGCAGTACTTC
>TRBD1|few|TRBV6-1|TRBJ1-5
CASSSRDRSYQPQHF
TGTGCCAGCAGTTCCCGGGACAGATCCTATCAGCCCCAGCATTTT
>NA|many|TRBV29-1|TRBJ2-7
CSVLQSSYEQYF
TGCAGCGTCTTACAAAGCTCCTACGAGCAGTACTTC
>NA|NA|TRBV6-1|TRBJ1-1
CASRSEIFTEAFF
TGTGCCAGCAGGAGTGAAATATTCACTGAAGCTTTCTTT
>NA|few|TRBV6-6|TRBJ1-3
CASFGGQESSGNTIYF
TGTGCCAGCTTCGGGGGGCAGGAGAGCTCTGGAAACACCATATATTTT
>TRBD1|many|TRBV29-1|TRBJ1-1
CSVGTGETEAFF
TGCAGCGTTGGGACAGGGGAAACTGAAGCTTTCTTT
>NA|many|TRBV20-1|TRBJ1-1
CSAPLRTEAFF
TGCAGTGCCCCCCTGAGGACTGAAGCTTTCTTT
>NA|few|TRBV10-3|TRBJ2-7
CAISGRGYEQYF
TGTGCCATCAGCGGCAGGGGATACGAGCAGTACTTC
>TRBD1|many|TRBV3-1|TRBJ1-5
CASSQEGTGGWNQPQHF
TGTGCCAGCAGCCAAGAGGGAACAGGGGGTTGGAATCAGCCCCAGCATTTT
>TRBD1|few|TRBV12-3/TRBV12-4|TRBJ2-7
CASSLAQGSGEQYF
TGTGCCAGCAGTTTGGCACAGGGGTCTGGAGAGCAGTACTTC
>NA|many|TRBV14|TRBJ2-3
CASSQELGIGTDTQYF
TGTGCCAGCAGCCAAGAATTGGGGATCGGCACAGATACGCAGTATTTT
>NA|many|TRBV10-3|TRBJ1-2
CAISPDTNYGYTF
TGTGCCATCAGCCCTGACACAAACTATGGCTACACCTTC
>TRBD2|few|TRBV10-3|TRBJ2-1
CASALAGANEQFF
TGTGCTTCGGCGCTAGCGGGAGCAAATGAGCAGTTCTTC
>TRBD2|NA|TRBV10-3|TRBJ2-1
CAISQGGRDNEQFF
TGTGCCATCAGTCAGGGCGGGAGGGACAATGAGCAGTTCTTC
>TRBD2|few|TRBV6-5|TRBJ2-3
CASRLAGGHTDTQYF
TGTGCCAGCAGGCTAGCGGGAGGGCACACAGATACGCAGTATTTT
>NA|NA|TRBV10-3|TRBJ2-1
CAISESRNSAPSYNEQFF
TGTGCCATCAGTGAGTCGAGAAATAGCGCCCCCTCCTACAATGAGCAGTTCTTC
>TRBD1|few|TRBV5-1|TRBJ2-5
CASSPMDRTGKETQYF
TGCGCCAGCAGCCCCATGGACCGGACAGGGAAAGAGACCCAGTACTTC
>NA|NA|TRBV6-6|TRBJ1-5
CASSWGGNNQPQHF
TGTGCCAGCAGTTGGGGCGGTAACAATCAGCCCCAGCATTTT
>TRBD1|few|TRBV5-1|TRBJ1-2
CASSLAGQGDGYTF
TGCGCCAGCAGCTTGGCCGGACAGGGAGATGGCTACACCTTC
>TRBD1|NA|TRBV2|TRBJ2-3
CASRAGTGTDTQYF
TGTGCCAGCAGGGCCGGGACAGGGACCGATACGCAGTATTTT
>NA|NA|TRBV12-3/TRBV12-4|TRBJ1-5
CASSTSGADQLQHF
TGTGCCAGCAGTACCTCAGGGGCGGATCAGCTCCAGCATTTT
>NA|NA|TRBV12-3/TRBV12-4|TRBJ1-1
CASSSVQKAFF
TGTGCCAGCAGTTCCGTACAGAAAGCTTTCTTT
>NA|NA|TRBV5-4|TRBJ2-7
CASSGQGRGEDEQYF
TGTGCCAGCAGCGGGCAGGGAAGGGGAGAGGACGAGCAGTACTTC
>NA|many|TRBV7-2|TRBJ2-7
CASSPSGTTYEQYF
TGTGCCAGCAGCCCATCGGGTACTACCTACGAGCAGTACTTC
>TRBD1|NA|TRBV25-1|TRBJ1-1
CASSETRTGGTEAFF
TGTGCCAGCAGTGAAACCCGGACAGGGGGCACTGAAGCTTTCTTT
>NA|many|TRBV7-2|TRBJ1-2
CASSLATLGYTF
TGTGCCAGCAGCTTAGCTACTCTGGGCTACACCTTC
>NA|few|TRBV21-1|TRBJ2-6
CASSTWGVKSGANVLTF
TGTGCCAGCAGCACCTGGGGGGTAAAATCTGGGGCCAACGTCCTGACTTTC
>NA|NA|TRBV7-9|TRBJ2-1
CASRWEGVYNEQFF
TGTGCCAGCCGGTGGGAAGGGGTGTACAATGAGCAGTTCTTC
>TRBD2|many|TRBV20-1|TRBJ2-3
CSASGLAGGPFLLDTQYF
TGCAGTGCTTCGGGACTAGCGGGAGGACCATTTTTGTTGGATACGCAGTATTTT
>NA|few|TRBV6-2/TRBV6-3|TRBJ1-2
CASSFGPNNYGYTF
TGTGCCAGCAGTTTTGGACCGAATAACTATGGCTACACCTTC
>NA|few|TRBV21-1|TRBJ2-7
CASSKGPPRDPPYEQYF
TGTGCCAGCAGCAAAGGCCCCCCCCGGGACCCCCCCTACGAGCAGTACTTC
>NA|NA|TRBV12-5|TRBJ2-4
CASGLDNLAKNIQYF
TGTGCTAGTGGTTTGGACAATTTAGCCAAAAACATTCAGTACTTC
>NA|NA|TRBV21-1|TRBJ2-7
CASSKGLAGAVEQYF
TGTGCCAGCAGCAAAGGACTAGCGGGAGCCGTCGAGCAGTACTTC
>TRBD1|few|TRBV20-1|TRBJ1-2
CSARDGGATGTGGRYGYTF
TGCAGTGCTAGAGATGGGGGGGCGACCGGGACAGGAGGCCGCTATGGCTACACCTTC
>NA|NA|TRBV12-3/TRBV12-4|TRBJ1-5
CASSSRQSNQPQHF
TGTGCCAGCAGTTCCAGACAGAGCAATCAGCCCCAGCATTTT
>NA|NA|TRBV7-3|TRBJ2-1
CASSLDPSSGNEQFF
TGTGCCAGCAGCTTAGACCCCAGCTCCGGTAATGAGCAGTTCTTC